These 4 T cell receptor beta chains were sequenced from one sample in a study of beta chain features in type 1 diabetes. Findings and caveats of the study: Shorter TCRB CDR3s, moderately but significantly so, marked every one of the four CD4+ subsets in Type 1 diabetes patients.

No antigen has been assigned to these receptors. TCRB transcripts that were expressed got sequenced, as all of the isolated RNA had been reverse transcribed. Clones were read by immunoSEQ multiplex PCR, and TCRdb kept only the in-frame ones, dropping some. The sample has 250,000 or so clones; roughly 13% are singletons. Material: naive CD4+ T cells from blood. The receptors stem from a man aged 25 to 40 with type 1 diabetes.

A few counts support this clone. The chain combines TRBV6-6 with TRBJ1-5, with D unclear. V was shortened by 5 bases and J by 5 bases, with 4 bases between the two germline ends. CDR1 is MNHNY and CDR2 is SVGAGI in the germline V gene (reference sequence). The CDR3 length is 11 residues. The CDR3 DNA sequence: TGTGCCAGCAGTCGCGATCAGCCCCAGCATTTT. This translates into CASSRDQPQHF.

The gene calls are TRBV5-4 and TRBJ2-1; a weak D match, TRBD1 (6 bases). This CDR3 contains 14 residues. V lost 4 bases and J lost 3, with 11 bases in between. The germline V gene encodes CDR1 SGHNT and CDR2 YYREEE (reference sequence). The CDR3 DNA is TGTGCCAGCAGCCCCCAGGGGAGCTACAATGAGCAGTTCTTC. Protein: CASSPQGSYNEQFF. The full variable domain, completed using reference TRBV5-4 and TRBJ2-1, is ETGVTQSPTHLIKTRGQQVTLRCSSQSGHNTVSWYQQALGQGPQFIFQYYREEENGRGNFPPRFSGLQFPNYSSELNVNALELDDSALYLCASSPQGSYNEQFFGPGTRLTVL.

The V call is TRBV5-1, the J call TRBJ1-2; 7 bases are shared with TRBD1. V dropped 6 bases and J dropped 2; count of bases not matched to a gene: 4. CDR1 SGHRS and CDR2 YFSETQ come from the germline V gene. The CDR3 spans 13 residues. The CDR3 DNA is TGCGCCAGCAACCCGGACAGGAACTATGGCTACACCTTC. Translating it yields CASNPDRNYGYTF.

The chain is built from TRBV11-2 and TRBJ2-7, with D possibly matching TRBD1 (6 bases). The CDR3 has 13 residues. CDR1 is SGHAT, CDR2 FQNNGV, per germline. The germline V and J ends were trimmed by 7 bases and 3 bases, with 13 bases remaining between them. The CDR3, as DNA: TGTGCCAGCACCCGGGACACGTACTACGAGCAGTACTTC. This translates into CASTRDTYYEQYF.